A single sample is the source of the 27 T cell receptor beta chains below, sequenced in a study of T-cell memory formation after mild COVID-19. TCRdb analysed the 5' RACE reads with MiXCR anew, one entry per CDR3 protein. The repertoire holds hundreds of thousands of distinct CDR3 sequences, over 15% seen once, with around 23% in the top ten. The sample taken for sequencing was PBMCs or a T cell subset sorted from them (not recorded which). The receptors were gathered from a man aged 18 to 35 who had mild COVID-19 (a few samples of this study predate the infection). Cell type and time point are not known.

V gene TRBV11-2 combines with J gene TRBJ2-7, with D uncertain. Per the germline V gene, CDR1 is SGHAT and CDR2 is FQNNGV. V lost 5 bases and J 2 bases, leaving 16 bases between the germline ends. The CDR3 runs 15 residues. For the CDR3, the DNA is TGTGCCAGCAGCCCGATTTTGGCGGCTACCTACGAGCAGTACTTC. Residues: CASSPILAATYEQYF.

The rearrangement links TRBV10-3 to TRBJ1-5, with TRBD1 as a possible D gene (5 bases). Germline-derived CDR1 and CDR2 are ENHRY and SYGVKD. The CDR3 has 16 residues. Between the trimmed V and J ends, which lost 3 bases and 3 bases, there was a span of 15 bases. The CDR3: CAISDLGDSPNQPQHF. CDR3 bases: TGTGCCATCAGTGATCTGGGCGACAGTCCCAATCAGCCCCAGCATTTT.

This chain joins TRBV4-2 and TRBJ2-4; D may be TRBD2 (5 bases). The germline V gene encodes CDR1 LGHNA and CDR2 YNFKEQ. The CDR3 spans 20 residues. Trimming cost V 1 base and J 2 bases, with 24 bases left between them. The CDR3 sequence is CASSQGPGLSYTSSKNIQYF. For the CDR3, the DNA is TGTGCCAGCAGCCAAGGCCCGGGATTATCGTATACGAGTTCCAAAAACATTCAGTACTTC.

The rearrangement joins TRBV12-3 or TRBV12-4 to TRBJ2-5, with D unclear. The ends were cut back, 6 bases at V and 2 bases at J, with 13 bases in the middle. CDR3 length equals 14 residues. CDR3 region: CASRKRTEQETQYF. CDR3 bases: TGTGCCAGCAGGAAAAGGACGGAGCAAGAGACCCAGTACTTC.

The chain has TRBV3-1 and TRBJ1-3; 7 bases are a match to TRBD1. The CDR3 is made up of 15 amino acids. V lost 0 bases to trimming and J lost 4 bases; unmatched junction nucleotides: 3. Germline-derived CDR1 and CDR2 are LGHDT and YNNKEL (reference sequence). The CDR3 protein is CASSQDTGAGNTIYF. The CDR3 DNA reads as TGTGCCAGCAGCCAAGATACAGGGGCCGGAAACACCATATATTTT.

V usage is TRBV29-1 and J usage is TRBJ2-5, with a tentative D call TRBD1 (6 bases). The germline CDR1 and CDR2 sequences are SQVTM and ANQGSEA. V lost 8 bases, J lost 5 bases, and 15 bases lay in between. The CDR3 is 12 amino acids. The CDR3 reads CSSGARRETQYF. DNA of the CDR3: TGCAGCTCAGGGGCAAGGAGGGAGACCCAGTACTTC.

There are a few counts of this clonotype. The rearrangement joins TRBV21-1 to TRBJ2-2; TRBD2 is the table's D call, not checked against the DNA. TRBV21-1 is flagged as a pseudogene. There are 16 residues in the CDR3. The CDR3 is CASSKEERPYTGELFF. The CDR3 nucleotides read TGTGCCAGCAGCAAAGAGGAGCGGCCTTACACCGGGGAGCTGTTTTTT.

This clonotype was counted many times. This rearrangement joins TRBV12-3 or TRBV12-4 to TRBJ2-3; 8 bases are shared with TRBD2. The CDR3 has 15 residues. Trimming at V came to 4 bases and at J to 6 bases, leaving 9 bases not matched to a gene. In DNA form, the CDR3 reads TGTGCCAGCAGTTCGAATAGCGGGGCCCGGGATACGCAGTATTTT. It codes for CASSSNSGARDTQYF.

This clonotype was counted only a few times. The J gene is TRBJ1-6, the V gene TRBV5-1; D is uncertain. Germline V gene data show CDR1 as SGHRS and CDR2 as YFSETQ. The CDR3 consists of 14 residues. V lost 0 bases and J 9 bases, leaving 10 bases between the germline ends. CDR3 loop: CASSLVESSSPLHF. CDR3 DNA sequence: TGCGCCAGCAGCTTGGTGGAATCTTCTTCACCCCTCCACTTT.

The CDR3 reads CASRGTGGWTEAFF. CDR3 sequence (DNA): TGTGCCAGCAGAGGGACAGGGGGTTGGACTGAAGCTTTCTTT. The chain joins TRBV6-2 or TRBV6-3 to TRBJ1-1; 11 bases align to TRBD1. Trimming took 6 bases from V and 5 from J; bases not matched to a gene: 5. Germline CDR1 is MNHEY and CDR2 is SVGEGT. CDR3 size: 14 residues.

This clonotype was detected a few times. The rearrangement joins TRBV18 to TRBJ1-2; no firm D call. CDR1 is KGHSH and CDR2 is LQKENI in the germline V gene. V was pared by 0 bases and J by 4 bases, with 12 bases between. The CDR3 totals 15 residues. The CDR3 bases are TGTGCCAGCTCACCACCAGGGCGGGAGAGCTATGGCTACACCTTC. This translates into CASSPPGRESYGYTF.

This clonotype showed up just a few times. The rearrangement uses TRBV10-3 and TRBJ2-3; D is tentatively TRBD1 or TRBD2 (5 bases each). With 1 base removed from V and 0 bases from J, the gap between germline ends came to 11 bases. CDR3 length: 16 amino acids. Germline V gene data show CDR1 as ENHRY and CDR2 as SYGVKD. CDR3 sequence reads: CAISEFRDQSTDTQYF. CDR3 sequence (DNA): TGTGCCATCAGTGAGTTCCGGGACCAAAGCACAGATACGCAGTATTTT.

This chain links TRBV2 with TRBJ2-7; D gene unclear. Germline CDR1 reads SNHLY; CDR2 reads FYNNEI. V was shortened by 5 bases and J by 4 bases, with 12 bases between the two germline ends. This CDR3 spans 13 amino acids. CDR3 DNA sequence: TGTGCCAGCAGTACCGGACGGCGATACGAGCAGTACGTC. Protein sequence: CASSTGRRYEQYV.

This clonotype occurred a few times. The chain links TRBV13 to TRBJ2-1; 9 bases align to TRBD2. Unmatched junction bases numbered 5, after V lost 0 bases and J lost 5 bases. The V gene's germline CDR1 is PRHDT and CDR2 FYEKMQ (reference sequence). The CDR3 runs 16 residues. This chain's CDR3 is CASSLGYASGNNEQFF. CDR3 nucleotides: TGTGCCAGCAGCTTAGGGTATGCTAGCGGGAACAATGAGCAGTTCTTC.

V is TRBV7-2 and J is TRBJ2-3; D gene ambiguous. Germline CDR1 is SGHTA and CDR2 is FQGNSA. Trimming removed 5 bases at V and 5 bases at J, with 8 bases between. The CDR3 consists of 12 residues. The CDR3 reads CASSPPQDTQYF. Written as DNA, the CDR3 is TGTGCCAGCAGCCCTCCCCAAGATACGCAGTATTTT.

This clonotype occurred a few times. The V and J genes are TRBV7-6 and TRBJ1-5; TRBD1 might be the D (5 bases). Germline CDR1 SGHVS, CDR2 FNYEAQ. The CDR3 is made up of 17 amino acids. Trimming removed 1 base at V and 6 bases at J, with 19 bases between. The CDR3 loop reads CASSLESAGGVGQPQHF. The CDR3 DNA follows: TGTGCCAGCAGCTTAGAGTCGGCTGGGGGGGTGGGTCAGCCCCAGCATTTT.

This sequence joins TRBV7-2 and TRBJ2-5; TRBD2 is a possible D gene (6 bases). This CDR3 is 14 amino acids long. Trimming stripped 5 bases from V and 2 bases from J, with 12 bases between. Per germline, CDR1 SGHTA and CDR2 FQGNSA. CDR3 in amino acids: CASSPGSIQETQYF. The CDR3 DNA reads as TGTGCCAGCAGCCCCGGGAGTATTCAAGAGACCCAGTACTTC. Full variable domain (remainder filled in from reference TRBV7-2 and TRBJ2-5): GAGVSQSPSNKVTEKGKDVELRCDPISGHTALYWYRQSLGQGLEFLIYFQGNSAPDKSGLPSDRFSAERTGGSVSTLTIQRTQQEDSAVYLCASSPGSIQETQYFGPGTRLLVL.

This clonotype was seen more than once but under ten times. This chain links TRBV11-2 with TRBJ1-4; D might be TRBD1 (5 bases). Germline V gene data show CDR1 as SGHAT and CDR2 as FQNNGV. The CDR3 has 16 residues. The V and J ends lost 2 bases and 10 bases respectively, with 20 bases between them. The CDR3 here is CASSLTGGESRGKLFF. The CDR3 DNA reads TGTGCCAGCAGCTTAACGGGAGGAGAGTCTAGGGGAAAACTGTTTTTT.

This clonotype was observed many times. The chain recombines TRBV4-3 with TRBJ1-2; 9 bases map to TRBD1. The V gene end was trimmed by 2 bases and the J gene end by 0 bases; junction bases not matched to a gene: 4. The CDR3 covers 16 residues. From germline, CDR1 is LGHNA and CDR2 YSLEER. The CDR3 DNA is TGCGCCAGCAGCCAATCCACAGGGGGCGCTAACTATGGCTACACCTTC. Encoded protein: CASSQSTGGANYGYTF.

This rearrangement joins TRBV20-1 to TRBJ2-2, with TRBD1 identical over 8 bases. Germline CDR1 is DFQATT and CDR2 is SNEGSKA (reference sequence). The trim removed 4 bases at V and 4 bases at J, leaving 5 bases unmatched. The CDR3 is 14 amino acids. The CDR3 loop is CSAISDRGTGELFF. As DNA, the CDR3 is TGCAGTGCTATCTCCGACAGGGGCACCGGGGAGCTGTTTTTT.

The chain has TRBV6-2 or TRBV6-3 and TRBJ2-1; a possible D gene is TRBD2 (5 bases). Germline CDR1 reads MNHEY; CDR2 reads SVGEGT. The ends were cut back, 6 bases at V and 9 bases at J, with 9 bases in the middle. CDR3 length: 11 residues. The CDR3 DNA is TGTGCCAGCAGCCCGGGGAGTGAGCAGTTCTTC. The encoded protein is CASSPGSEQFF.

This clonotype came up a few times. The chain recombines TRBV12-3 or TRBV12-4 with TRBJ2-5, with 8 bases lining up with TRBD1. The CDR3 spans 13 residues. After removal of 8 bases from V and 6 bases from J, the junction contained 8 bases not matched to a gene. In nucleotides, the CDR3 is TGTGCCAGCGGAGACAGGGGAGGACAGACCCAGTACTTC. Protein product: CASGDRGGQTQYF.

This clonotype was found a few times. This chain links TRBV12-3 or TRBV12-4 with TRBJ2-3; D call uncertain. The CDR3 loop spans 13 amino acids. Trimming took 6 bases from V and 0 from J, leaving 7 bases between them. In nucleotides, the CDR3 is TGTGCCAGCAGGGGTTATAGCACAGATACGCAGTATTTT. Residues: CASRGYSTDTQYF.

This sequence joins TRBV6-2 or TRBV6-3 and TRBJ2-3, with a possible D match to TRBD2 (6 bases). CDR1 MNHEY and CDR2 SVGEGT come from the germline V gene. CDR3 length: 15 residues. Trimming removed 4 bases from V and 2 bases from J, with 13 bases in between. CDR3 in amino acids: CASSFSWDFTDTQYF. As DNA, the CDR3 is TGTGCCAGCAGTTTTTCCTGGGACTTCACAGATACGCAGTATTTT.

This clonotype was seen more than once but under ten times. The genes are TRBV15 and TRBJ1-2; no clear D. CDR3 length: 12 residues. Germline V gene sequence: CDR1 LNHNV, CDR2 YYDKDF (reference sequence). V lost 3 bases and J 4 bases, leaving 6 bases between the germline ends. CDR3 bases: TGTGCCACCAGCAGCGCTTCCTATGGCTACACCTTC. It yields the protein CATSSASYGYTF.

This chain links TRBV6-1 with TRBJ1-1; D gene unclear. This CDR3 region has 12 residues. The V gene's germline CDR1 is MNHNS and CDR2 SASEGT. Trimming removed 6 bases from V and 9 bases from J, with 14 bases in between. The CDR3 loop is CASRSPGKKAFF. CDR3 in DNA: TGTGCCAGCAGATCCCCGGGAAAGAAAGCTTTCTTT.

The chain recombines TRBV4-2 with TRBJ2-3; perhaps TRBD2 as D (5 bases). Germline V lookup: CDR1 LGHNA, CDR2 YNFKEQ. The CDR3 extends over 15 amino acids. V lost 4 bases and J 4 bases, leaving 15 bases between the germline ends. CDR3 residues: CASSREPLPPDTQYF. The CDR3, as DNA: TGTGCCAGCAGCCGGGAGCCCTTACCGCCAGATACGCAGTATTTT.